This T cell receptor (beta chain) emerged from a study of long-term antiretroviral therapy in people with HIV. Study findings and constraints: Clones that expanded before ART (that is, prior to treatment) dominated the repertoire at all time points. Dating from about 2004 to 2018, the blood was possibly obtained under older ART regimens.

In regard to this clone: Its antigen is as yet unknown.

The CDR3 extends over 16 amino acids. Germline-derived CDR1 and CDR2 are SGHTA and FQGNSA. The V gene lost 4 bases and the J gene lost 0 bases, with 12 bases spanning the gap. No donor had fewer than one pre-ART PBMC sample or fewer than two post-ART PBMC samples. Everyone in the study who had HIV was treated in the United States. With survey level as its setting, the immunoSEQ assay was v3.0. Generated by immunoSEQ multiplex PCR, the TCRdb table keeps only in-frame clones and is missing some. Altogether about 17,000 clones are present, less than 80% being singletons, with the ten largest covering roughly 13%.

This TCR was sampled from a woman aged 45-59 years with HIV. Sample: unsorted PBMCs, taken 0.3 years after starting antiretroviral therapy. V usage is TRBV7-2 and J usage is TRBJ1-4; D unresolved. The CDR3 nucleotides are TGTGCCAGCAGCTCTCGCCCGTGGGCAACTAATGAAAAACTGTTTTTT. It encodes CASSSRPWATNEKLFF.